These 17 T cell receptor beta chains originate from one sample sequenced in a study of shared clonotypes between healthy human individuals. Here immunoSEQ multiplex PCR was the method, and the copy in TCRdb shows in-frame clones only, minus some. Altogether about 700,000 clones are present, 92% being singletons, with the ten largest covering approximately 24%. Naive CD8 populations comprised CD45RO-negative cells positively selected for CCR7, excluding terminally differentiated effector memory CD45RA+ cells. What was sequenced was naive CD8+ T cells sorted from blood. The receptors shown here come from a man between 25 and 39 years old in good health.

The chain recombines TRBV27 with TRBJ2-1, with 8 bases aligning to TRBD1. Losses at the gene ends were 5 bases for V and 6 bases for J; bases not matched to a gene: 6. The CDR3 has 14 amino acids. CDR1 is MNHEY and CDR2 is SMNVEV in the germline V gene (reference sequence). CDR3 in DNA: TGTGCCAGCAGTCCCCCAACAGGGGGCAATGAGCAGTTCTTC. Its protein product is CASSPPTGGNEQFF.

The chain is built from TRBV27 and TRBJ1-5; perhaps TRBD1 as D (5 bases). CDR3 length: 15 residues. Germline loops: CDR1 MNHEY, CDR2 SMNVEV (reference sequence). V lost 3 bases and J lost 2, with 11 bases in between. CDR3 loop: CASSLQRGGNQPQHF. DNA of the CDR3: TGTGCCAGCAGTTTGCAGAGGGGTGGCAATCAGCCCCAGCATTTT.

This clone was seen just once. The gene calls are TRBV27 and TRBJ2-1; D unresolved. This CDR3 is 14 amino acids long. Trimming took off 1 base at V and 4 bases at J, with 8 bases between the two ends. Germline assignment: CDR1 MNHEY and CDR2 SMNVEV (reference sequence). In DNA, the CDR3 is TGTGCCAGCAGTTTATTGGGCGAGTACAATGAGCAGTTCTTC. Protein sequence: CASSLLGEYNEQFF.

A single count supports this clone. The genes are TRBV5-5 and TRBJ2-5; D ambiguous. Trimming took off 0 bases at V and 2 bases at J, with 5 bases between the two ends. CDR3 length equals 13 residues. Germline CDR1 SGHKS, CDR2 YYEKEE (reference sequence). The CDR3 loop is CASSLVVQETQYF. The CDR3 nucleotides read TGTGCCAGCAGCTTGGTTGTGCAAGAGACCCAGTACTTC.

The chain joins TRBV23-1 to TRBJ2-1; 8 positions match TRBD1. TRBV23-1 is placed among ORFs of uncertain function. CDR3 length: 13 amino acids. Germline trimming cut 5 bases from V and 8 bases from J; bases unmatched to any gene: 5. CDR3 nucleotide sequence: TGCGCCAGCAGTGGACAGGGTAAAGATGAGCAGTTCTTC. This encodes CASSGQGKDEQFF.

In DNA form, the CDR3 reads TGTGCCAGCAGTGAAGCGTGGGGACAGGAGGCGGATGGCTACACCTTC. As protein: CASSEAWGQEADGYTF. The genes are TRBV6-1 and TRBJ1-2; 8 bases map to TRBD1. Germline CDR1 MNHNS, CDR2 SASEGT. The CDR3 is 16 amino acids. J gave up 6 bases and V 0 bases, and 9 bases lay outside the gene matches.

This clone was counted once. The V gene is TRBV4-1, the J gene TRBJ2-2; 14 nucleotides agree with TRBD2. The CDR3 runs to 18 residues. After removal of 2 bases from V and 5 bases from J, the junction contained 7 bases not matched to a gene. Germline V CDR1 and CDR2: MGHRA, YSYEKL. The CDR3 DNA sequence: TGCGCCAGCAGCCAACAAAGGGGACTAGCGGGAGAAACCGGGGAGCTGTTTTTT. It encodes CASSQQRGLAGETGELFF.

The V call is TRBV13, the J call TRBJ2-7, with no clear D. The CDR3 consists of 15 residues. The germline gives CDR1 PRHDT, CDR2 FYEKMQ (reference sequence). V lost 3 bases to trimming and J lost 0 bases, with 12 bases between them. The CDR3 sequence is CASSFQEKSSYEQYF. DNA of the CDR3: TGTGCCAGCAGCTTTCAGGAAAAGAGCTCCTACGAGCAGTACTTC.

V gene TRBV29-1 combines with J gene TRBJ2-1; 8 nucleotides agree with TRBD2. This CDR3 contains 12 residues. The V and J ends lost 7 bases and 6 bases, in that order; junction bases with no gene match: 5. CDR1 and CDR2 (germline): SQVTM, ANQGSEA. As DNA, the CDR3 is TGCAGCGGATTACTAGCGGCCAATGAGCAGTTCTTC. Amino acids: CSGLLAANEQFF.

The chain uses TRBV7-9 and TRBJ2-7; 8 bases map to TRBD2. CDR1 and CDR2 from the germline V gene are SEHNR and FQNEAQ (reference sequence). V gave up 6 bases and J gave up 4 bases; unmatched junction bases: 14. The CDR3 totals 16 residues. This CDR3 reads CASSFRGQREWYEQYF. The CDR3 nucleotides are TGTGCCAGCAGTTTCAGAGGTCAGCGGGAGTGGTACGAGCAGTACTTC.

As to this clone: At one of its ends the junction is not consistent with the germline gene, which may arise from a read error. The chain couples TRBV7-7 to TRBJ2-5; 7 bases are a match to TRBD1. The germline CDR1 and CDR2 sequences are SSHAT and FNYEAQ (reference sequence). This CDR3 spans 15 amino acids. The CDR3 loop is CASSPWVDRVETQYF. CDR3 sequence (DNA): TGTGCTAGCAGCCCCTGGGTCGACAGGGTTGAGACCCAGTACTTC.

In the case of this clone: At one end, the junction sequence differs from germline, possibly due to a read error. The rearrangement joins TRBV6-1 to TRBJ1-1, with TRBD1 identical over 7 bases. The CDR3 loop spans 13 amino acids. Germline CDR1 MNHNS, CDR2 SASEGT. The CDR3 protein is CASFRDSALFGAF. The DNA of the CDR3 is TGTGCCAGCTTCCGGGACAGTGCCCTTTTCGGGGCCTTT.

This sequence joins TRBV7-2 and TRBJ1-2, with 10 bases aligning to TRBD1. The ends lost 2 bases at V and 8 bases at J; junction bases unmatched: 5. CDR3 length equals 14 residues. Germline values: CDR1 SGHTA, CDR2 FQGNSA. The CDR3 region has the DNA TGTGCCAGCAGCTTACCCGACAGGGGGCTCGGCTACACCTTC. Protein: CASSLPDRGLGYTF. Full variable domain (rest looked up from reference TRBV7-2 and TRBJ1-2): GAGVSQSPSNKVTEKGKDVELRCDPISGHTALYWYRQSLGQGLEFLIYFQGNSAPDKSGLPSDRFSAERTGGSVSTLTIQRTQQEDSAVYLCASSLPDRGLGYTFGSGTRLTVV.

The chain employs TRBV6-6 and TRBJ2-1, with 7 nucleotides matching TRBD2. The CDR3 runs to 14 residues. Germline lookup yields CDR1 MNHNY and CDR2 SVGAGI (reference sequence). With V trimmed by 0 bases and J by 4 bases, 0 bases remained unmatched. In DNA form, the CDR3 reads TGTGCCAGCAGTTACTCTAGCGGGTACAATGAGCAGTTCTTC. Protein: CASSYSSGYNEQFF.

This chain joins TRBV2 and TRBJ2-7; the D call may be TRBD1 or TRBD2 (5 bases each). V was clipped by 6 bases and J by 5 bases, with 20 bases between them. The germline gives CDR1 SNHLY, CDR2 FYNNEI. The CDR3 spans 15 residues. CDR3 protein: CASSDPGRTSHEQYF. The CDR3, as DNA: TGTGCCAGCAGCGACCCGGGACGTACTTCCCACGAGCAGTACTTC.

The chain employs TRBV28 and TRBJ1-1; D is undetermined. Germline CDR1 reads MDHEN; CDR2 reads SYDVKM. CDR3 length: 14 amino acids. V was shortened by 5 bases and J by 1 base, with 11 bases between the two germline ends. CDR3 DNA: TGTGCCAGCAGTCCAGCCGGGAGGAACACTGAAGCTTTCTTT. Translated, it gives CASSPAGRNTEAFF. The whole variable domain, remainder taken from reference TRBV28 and TRBJ1-1, is DVKVTQSSRYLVKRTGEKVFLECVQDMDHENMFWYRQDPGLGLRLIYFSYDVKMKEKGDIPEGYSVSREKKERFSLILESASTNQTSMYLCASSPAGRNTEAFFGQGTRLTVV.

The V and J genes are TRBV7-6 and TRBJ2-1, with 7 nucleotides matching TRBD2. Germline V gene sequence: CDR1 SGHVS, CDR2 FNYEAQ. The V segment lost 1 base and the J segment 6 bases; nucleotides outside the gene matches: 9. This CDR3 contains 16 residues. CDR3 bases: TGTGCCAGCAGCTTAGAGGCTAGCGGCGAATTCAATGAGCAGTTCTTC. Its protein is CASSLEASGEFNEQFF.